The 24 T cell receptor beta chains reported below all come from one sample, sequenced in a study of blood T cell repertoires in COVID-19. Profiling relied on immunoSEQ multiplex PCR, and the TCRdb table lists in-frame clones only, not all of them. The profile shows about 140,000 clones, about three quarters of them singletons. What was sequenced was peripheral blood. The receptors were gathered from an elderly woman with active or convalescent COVID-19.

A few counts support this clone. V usage is TRBV5-1 and J usage is TRBJ1-2; D possibly corresponds to TRBD1 (6 bases). Germline assignment: CDR1 SGHRS and CDR2 YFSETQ. With 4 bases removed from V and 1 base from J, the gap between germline ends came to 8 bases. There are 13 residues in the CDR3. CDR3 residues: CASSPDSNYGYTF. The CDR3 nucleotides are TGCGCCAGCAGCCCGGACAGTAACTATGGCTACACCTTC.

This clone came up once. This chain uses TRBV4-3 with TRBJ1-2; 11 bases agree with TRBD1. Unmatched junction bases numbered 9, after V lost 4 bases and J lost 5 bases. The germline CDR1 and CDR2 sequences are LGHNA and YSLEER. The CDR3 is 16 amino acids. CDR3 nucleotides: TGCGCCAGCAGCCCGGACAGGGGGCTCCCGCGGTATGGCTACACCTTC. Protein: CASSPDRGLPRYGYTF.

This rearrangement joins TRBV4-2 to TRBJ2-1; 11 positions match TRBD2. Looked up from germline, CDR1 is LGHNA and CDR2 is YNFKEQ. The V gene end was trimmed by 4 bases and the J gene end by 7 bases; junction bases not matched to a gene: 9. The CDR3 has 16 residues. Here the CDR3 DNA reads TGTGCCAGCAGCCGGGGGACTAGCGGTCGGGGAAATGAGCAGTTCTTC. This translates into CASSRGTSGRGNEQFF.

This clone was picked up a small number of times. The V gene is TRBV5-1, the J gene TRBJ1-1; D may be TRBD1 (6 bases). The CDR3 is 15 residues long. Trimming shortened V by 0 bases and J by 1 base, and 10 bases separated the two germline ends. From germline, CDR1 is SGHRS and CDR2 YFSETQ. CDR3: CASSLGPGANTEAFF. Here the CDR3 DNA reads TGCGCCAGCAGCTTGGGGCCAGGGGCGAACACTGAAGCTTTCTTT.

The chain joins TRBV25-1 to TRBJ1-6, with a tentative D call TRBD1 (6 bases). This CDR3 region has 14 residues. CDR1 MGHDK and CDR2 SYGVNS come from the germline V gene. V gave up 4 bases and J gave up 7 bases, with 11 bases separating them. This chain's CDR3 is CASSGTARNSPLHF. In nucleotides, the CDR3 is TGTGCCAGCAGTGGGACAGCTAGAAATTCACCCCTCCACTTT.

V gene TRBV10-1 combines with J gene TRBJ2-5, with TRBD1 matching over 8 bases. This CDR3 comprises 16 residues. CDR1 and CDR2 from the germline V gene are WNHNN and SYGVQD (reference sequence). Trimming removed 6 bases from V and 1 base from J; junction bases left unmatched: 10. The CDR3 sequence: CASSDRGQAGQETQYF. CDR3 coding DNA: TGCGCCAGCAGCGACCGGGGACAGGCGGGCCAAGAGACCCAGTACTTC.

This chain connects TRBV15 to TRBJ1-2; 10 bases map to TRBD1. CDR3 length equals 18 residues. In germline, CDR1 is LNHNV, CDR2 YYDKDF (reference sequence). The J segment lost 7 bases and the V segment lost 3 bases, leaving 17 bases of the junction unmatched. The CDR3: CATSRGTGAVLGLRGYTF. The CDR3 DNA follows: TGTGCCACCAGCAGGGGGACAGGGGCGGTCTTGGGTCTCCGTGGCTACACCTTC.

CDR3 coding DNA: TGTGCCAGCAGCTTACGCGGGGCGTTTACAGATACGCAGTATTTT. Translation gives CASSLRGAFTDTQYF. The V call is TRBV7-3, the J call TRBJ2-3; perhaps TRBD2 as D (6 bases). The germline V gene encodes CDR1 SGHTA and CDR2 FQGTGA. This CDR3 comprises 15 residues. The ends were cut back, 2 bases at V and 3 bases at J, with 12 bases in the middle.

Of note for this clone: A much more abundant neighbour one base away suggests this may be a read error. This chain uses TRBV5-4 with TRBJ1-6; the D is unclear. Trimming shortened V by 1 base and J by 5 bases, and 4 bases separated the two germline ends. The germline CDR1 and CDR2 sequences are SGHNT and YYREEE (reference sequence). This CDR3 region has 13 residues. The CDR3 is CASSLTDNSPLHF. The CDR3 DNA sequence: TGTGCCAGCAGCTTGACAGATAATTCACCCCTCCACTTT.

The V call is TRBV2, the J call TRBJ1-3; D unresolved. Germline CDR1 reads SNHLY; CDR2 reads FYNNEI. The CDR3 runs to 14 residues. V lost 7 bases, J lost 0 bases, and 10 bases lay in between. The CDR3 sequence is CASTIRVSGNTIYF. In DNA, the CDR3 is TGTGCCAGCACGATTCGAGTCTCTGGAAACACCATATATTTT.

J is TRBJ1-4 and V is TRBV19, with TRBD1 as a possible D gene (5 bases). Per germline, CDR1 LNHDA and CDR2 SQIVND (reference sequence). The CDR3 loop spans 15 amino acids. Deletions cut 7 bases from V and 0 bases from J, with 12 bases between. CDR3 loop: CASNRQIATNEKLFF. The CDR3 region has the DNA TGTGCCAGTAACCGACAGATTGCAACTAATGAAAAACTGTTTTTT. The variable domain in full, completed from reference TRBV19 and TRBJ1-4, reads DGGITQSPKYLFRKEGQNVTLSCEQNLNHDAMYWYRQDPGQGLRLIYYSQIVNDFQKGDIAEGYSVSREKKESFPLTVTSAQKNPTAFYLCASNRQIATNEKLFFGSGTQLSVL.

This clone was observed a single time. DNA for the CDR3: TGTGCCAGCTCCCTAGAGACAGGGGGCCTTAATTCACCCCTCCACTTT. The encoded protein is CASSLETGGLNSPLHF. The chain carries TRBV18 and TRBJ1-6; TRBD1 matches at 10 bases. CDR1 is KGHSH, CDR2 LQKENI, per germline. The CDR3 spans 16 residues. V lost 6 bases, J lost 6 bases, and 8 bases stayed unmatched. Together with reference TRBV18 and TRBJ1-6, the CDR3 gives the full variable domain: NAGVMQNPRHLVRRRGQEARLRCSPMKGHSHVYWYRQLPEEGLKFMVYLQKENIIDESGMPKERFSAEFPKEGPSILRIQQVVRGDSAAYFCASSLETGGLNSPLHFGNGTRLTVT.

The V and J genes are TRBV27 and TRBJ2-3, with a tentative D call TRBD1 (5 bases). From germline, CDR1 is MNHEY and CDR2 SMNVEV (reference sequence). V was cut by 3 bases and J by 9 bases, with 16 bases left in between. This CDR3 has 14 residues. The CDR3 here is CASSLAGFLGTQYF. The CDR3 DNA sequence: TGTGCCAGCAGTTTGGCAGGGTTCCTCGGCACGCAGTATTTT.

The chain is built from TRBV5-1 and TRBJ1-4; 7 positions match TRBD1. The CDR3 length is 16 residues. Germline values: CDR1 SGHRS, CDR2 YFSETQ. After removal of 5 bases from V and 3 bases from J, the junction contained 10 bases not matched to a gene. CDR3 in DNA: TGCGCCAGCAGTCAGAATACCGGGACAGCTAATGAAAAACTGTTTTTT. Its translation: CASSQNTGTANEKLFF.

This clone was picked up a small number of times. The J gene is TRBJ1-6, the V gene TRBV5-1, with 8 bases matching TRBD1. After removal of 0 bases from V and 9 bases from J, the junction contained 8 bases not matched to a gene. Germline lookup yields CDR1 SGHRS and CDR2 YFSETQ. The CDR3 has 16 residues. As DNA, the CDR3 is TGCGCCAGCAGCTTGGAGTCCAGGGGGCAGGGTTCACCCCTCCACTTT. Translated, it gives CASSLESRGQGSPLHF.

The gene calls are TRBV10-3 and TRBJ2-7, with TRBD1 as a possible D gene (6 bases). CDR1 is ENHRY, CDR2 SYGVKD, per germline. The CDR3 runs 16 residues. V lost 0 bases, J lost 2 bases, and 14 bases lay in between. DNA for the CDR3: TGTGCCATCAGTGAGTCCGGCAGGGGAATTACCTACGAGCAGTACTTC. Amino acid sequence: CAISESGRGITYEQYF.

The chain uses TRBV6-1 and TRBJ2-2, with TRBD2 as a possible D gene (5 bases). This CDR3 contains 13 residues. Germline-derived CDR1 and CDR2 are MNHNS and SASEGT. The ends were cut back, 2 bases at V and 7 bases at J, with 8 bases in the middle. CDR3 DNA sequence: TGTGCCAGCAGTGAAAGAGGGATCGGGGAGCTGTTTTTT. It specifies CASSERGIGELFF.

This clone was recorded only once. The chain joins TRBV11-2 to TRBJ1-1; D unresolved. The V end lost 3 bases, the J end lost 1 base, and 9 bases lay between the germline ends. Germline CDR1 reads SGHAT; CDR2 reads FQNNGV. The CDR3 spans 14 residues. The CDR3 coding sequence is TGTGCCAGCAGCTTCTCCCAAGCGAACACTGAAGCTTTCTTT. Protein product: CASSFSQANTEAFF.

The chain links TRBV18 to TRBJ2-5; 7 bases are a match to TRBD1. J was trimmed by 4 bases and V by 1 base; bases with no gene match: 9. The CDR3 is 16 amino acids. Germline lookup yields CDR1 KGHSH and CDR2 LQKENI. The CDR3 region is CASSPRAGGVVETQYF. The CDR3 DNA is TGTGCCAGCTCACCACGGGCAGGGGGAGTAGTAGAGACCCAGTACTTC.

The chain couples TRBV28 to TRBJ1-2; D is possibly TRBD1 (5 bases). The CDR3 is 14 residues long. V shed 10 bases and J shed 8 bases, with 23 bases lying between them. CDR1 MDHEN and CDR2 SYDVKM come from the germline V gene. The CDR3 is CATLGQPRVLGYTF. Here the CDR3 DNA reads TGTGCCACCCTAGGTCAACCCAGGGTTCTGGGCTACACCTTC.

The rearrangement uses TRBV12-3 or TRBV12-4 and TRBJ2-1, with 8 bases fitting TRBD1. This CDR3 has 13 residues. The V gene end was trimmed by 5 bases and the J gene end by 8 bases; junction bases not matched to a gene: 5. The CDR3 coding sequence is TGTGCCAGCAGTCCCTGGACAGGGTATGAGCAGTTCTTC. Translating gives CASSPWTGYEQFF.

The rearrangement joins TRBV9 to TRBJ1-3; D not resolved. The CDR3 consists of 17 residues. Germline lookup yields CDR1 SGDLS and CDR2 YYNGEE. The germline V and J ends were trimmed by 0 bases and 0 bases, with 13 bases remaining between them. DNA for the CDR3: TGTGCCAGCAGCGTAGAAGAAGACTCGAGCTCTGGAAACACCATATATTTT. Protein product: CASSVEEDSSSGNTIYF.

The V call is TRBV7-9, the J call TRBJ2-2; no clear D gene. The V gene lost 0 bases and the J gene lost 4 bases, with 9 bases spanning the gap. Germline V lookup: CDR1 SEHNR, CDR2 FQNEAQ (reference sequence). This CDR3 is built from 15 residues. The CDR3 bases are TGTGCCAGCAGCTTAGCTAGTCGAGGCACCGGGGAGCTGTTTTTT. It specifies CASSLASRGTGELFF.

This clone has more than one count but fewer than ten. The chain is built from TRBV18 and TRBJ1-6; TRBD1 is a possible D gene (5 bases). The V gene lost 4 bases and the J gene lost 3 bases, with 10 bases spanning the gap. Per germline, CDR1 KGHSH and CDR2 LQKENI. The CDR3 consists of 15 residues. This CDR3 reads CASSQTGVYNSPLHF. The CDR3 DNA reads TGTGCCAGCTCACAAACAGGCGTCTATAATTCACCCCTCCACTTT.